Listed here are 18 T cell receptor beta chains from one sample, sequenced in a study of blood T cell repertoires in COVID-19 (dated by TCRdb to 2019 to 2021). The protocol used for the library was the immunoSEQ multiplex PCR assay. Not all clones reach the TCRdb copy of this immuneACCESS table, which keeps in-frame sequences only. Checked studies attribute under half of the gap to unresolved V genes and leave the rest unexplained. Across this sample there are roughly 150,000 clones, with 84% seen only once. The ten largest clones take up around 2.7% of the sample. Sequenced input: peripheral blood. The source is a woman of 80 years or more with COVID-19, enrolled during active disease.

In this sample, this clone turned up once. The chain is built from TRBV30 and TRBJ2-3, with 9 positions matching TRBD2. The CDR3 contains 14 residues. V lost 2 bases, J lost 2 bases, and 2 bases stayed unmatched. CDR1 and CDR2 (germline): GTSNPN, SVGIG (reference sequence). The DNA for the CDR3 is TGTGCCTGGAGTCTAGCGGGGAACACAGATACGCAGTATTTT. It codes for CAWSLAGNTDTQYF.

The chain joins TRBV18 to TRBJ2-5; D is unclear. The V end lost 6 bases, the J end lost 2 bases, and 13 bases lay between the germline ends. CDR1 KGHSH and CDR2 LQKENI come from the germline V gene. CDR3 length: 14 amino acids. The chain's CDR3 is CASSFYGYQETQYF. In DNA, the CDR3 is TGTGCCAGCTCCTTCTACGGTTATCAAGAGACCCAGTACTTC.

This clone was picked up a small number of times. The V call is TRBV6-2 or TRBV6-3, the J call TRBJ1-5; tentatively, D is TRBD1 (6 bases). Germline values: CDR1 MNHEY, CDR2 SVGEGT. The CDR3 contains 14 residues. V lost 6 bases, J lost 3 bases, and 12 bases lay in between. DNA for the CDR3: TGTGCCAGCAGCCGCCACAGGGTCAATCAGCCCCAGCATTTT. Protein sequence: CASSRHRVNQPQHF.

The V call is TRBV10-1, the J call TRBJ2-5; 7 nucleotides agree with TRBD1. In germline, CDR1 is WNHNN, CDR2 SYGVQD (reference sequence). The junction had 8 bases not matched to a gene; V was cut back by 5 bases and J by 2 bases. CDR3 length: 15 residues. Here the CDR3 reads CASSSDRETQETQYF. For the CDR3, the DNA is TGCGCCAGCAGTTCAGACAGGGAGACTCAAGAGACCCAGTACTTC.

The chain recombines TRBV4-2 with TRBJ2-1; 12 bases align to TRBD2. CDR1 is LGHNA, CDR2 YNFKEQ, per germline. V lost 0 bases, J lost 7 bases, and 7 bases stayed unmatched. This CDR3 comprises 17 residues. CDR3 loop: CASSQEAIGLAGNEQFF. CDR3 nucleotide sequence: TGTGCCAGCAGCCAAGAAGCCATTGGACTAGCGGGGAATGAGCAGTTCTTC.

The rearrangement uses TRBV30 and TRBJ2-7, with 7 bases fitting TRBD2. The J segment lost 7 bases and the V segment lost 4 bases, leaving 19 bases of the junction unmatched. This CDR3 region has 16 residues. Germline V gene data show CDR1 as GTSNPN and CDR2 as SVGIG (reference sequence). The CDR3 protein is CAWIPSRGEAPGEQYF. The CDR3 DNA follows: TGTGCCTGGATTCCTTCCCGGGGGGAGGCCCCGGGGGAGCAGTACTTC.

The chain joins TRBV3-1 (or the pseudogene TRBV3-2) to TRBJ2-5; 10 bases match TRBD2. The CDR3 contains 16 residues. Germline V gene sequence: CDR1 LGHDT, CDR2 YNNKEL (reference sequence). J gave up 3 bases and V 4 bases, and 8 bases lay outside the gene matches. As DNA, the CDR3 is TGTGCCAGCAGCCGGAACCTACTAGCGGGGAAAGAGACCCAGTACTTC. Its translation is CASSRNLLAGKETQYF.

The rearrangement uses TRBV9 and TRBJ2-7; weak D call: TRBD2 (6 bases). The CDR3 is made up of 14 amino acids. Trimming shortened V by 0 bases and J by 2 bases, and 9 bases separated the two germline ends. The germline V gene encodes CDR1 SGDLS and CDR2 YYNGEE. The CDR3 coding sequence is TGTGCCAGCAGCGTAGAGCGGGCTGCCTACGAGCAGTACTTC. Translation gives CASSVERAAYEQYF.

The gene calls are TRBV30 and TRBJ1-6; D unresolved. The CDR3 has 15 amino acids. The germline V gene has CDR1 GTSNPN and CDR2 SVGIG (reference sequence). With 0 bases removed from V and 6 bases from J, the gap between germline ends came to 12 bases. CDR3 amino acids: CAWSVTHSPNSPLHF. The CDR3 DNA follows: TGTGCCTGGAGTGTAACCCACAGCCCTAATTCACCCCTCCACTTT.

This chain uses TRBV7-9 with TRBJ1-2, with 8 bases fitting TRBD1. The ends lost 5 bases at V and 8 bases at J; junction bases unmatched: 7. From germline, CDR1 is SEHNR and CDR2 FQNEAQ (reference sequence). The CDR3 runs to 13 residues. CDR3 amino acids: CASSPDRVGGYTF. CDR3 DNA sequence: TGTGCCAGCAGCCCGGACAGGGTAGGAGGCTACACCTTC.

CDR3 nucleotide sequence: TGTGCCAGCAGGGGAGTAGGTCGCACTGAAGCTTTCTTT. Translation gives CASRGVGRTEAFF. The V and J genes are TRBV6-5 and TRBJ1-1; D not resolved. The CDR3 loop spans 13 amino acids. The germline V gene has CDR1 MNHEY and CDR2 SVGAGI. The ends were cut back, 6 bases at V and 4 bases at J, with 12 bases in the middle.

The chain employs TRBV5-1 and TRBJ2-2; tentatively, D is TRBD2 (7 bases). The germline V and J ends were trimmed by 0 bases and 3 bases, with 9 bases remaining between them. This CDR3 has 15 residues. CDR1 and CDR2 (germline): SGHRS, YFSETQ. The CDR3: CASSLAGGYTGELFF. The CDR3 coding sequence is TGCGCCAGCAGCTTGGCGGGGGGCTACACCGGGGAGCTGTTTTTT.

This rearrangement joins TRBV30 to TRBJ1-5, with D maybe TRBD1 (6 bases). This CDR3 region has 16 residues. With 0 bases removed from V and 6 bases from J, the gap between germline ends came to 18 bases. Germline lookup yields CDR1 GTSNPN and CDR2 SVGIG (reference sequence). The CDR3 region is CAWSVHLGAGLQPQHF. For the CDR3, the DNA is TGTGCCTGGAGTGTACACCTGGGGGCAGGGCTTCAGCCCCAGCATTTT. Together with reference TRBV30 and TRBJ1-5, the CDR3 gives the full variable domain: SQTIHQWPATLVQPVGSPLSLECTVEGTSNPNLYWYRQAAGRGLQLLFYSVGIGQISSEVPQNLSASRPQDRQFILSSKKLLLSDSGFYLCAWSVHLGAGLQPQHFGDGTRLSIL.

J is TRBJ2-2 and V is TRBV10-3; 11 nucleotides align to TRBD1. Per the germline V gene, CDR1 is ENHRY and CDR2 is SYGVKD. The V gene end was trimmed by 4 bases and the J gene end by 5 bases; junction bases not matched to a gene: 3. The CDR3 spans 15 residues. The CDR3 nucleotides are TGTGCCATCAGTGGCCGGGACAGGGGGACCGGGGAGCTGTTTTTT. Translation: CAISGRDRGTGELFF.

This clone was detected a few times. The V call is TRBV18, the J call TRBJ2-1, with 15 bases aligning to TRBD2. The V segment lost 2 bases and the J segment 7 bases; nucleotides outside the gene matches: 6. There are 17 residues in the CDR3. The germline V gene has CDR1 KGHSH and CDR2 LQKENI. The CDR3 region has the DNA TGTGCCAGCTCACCATGGACTAGCGGGGGGGCCGGTAATGAGCAGTTCTTC. Amino acids: CASSPWTSGGAGNEQFF.

V gene TRBV10-3 combines with J gene TRBJ2-3; TRBD2 matches 8 bases. After removal of 6 bases from V and 4 bases from J, the junction contained 6 bases not matched to a gene. The CDR3 covers 14 residues. The germline gives CDR1 ENHRY, CDR2 SYGVKD. Written as DNA, the CDR3 is TGTGCCATCAGGTCGGGACTAGTTGCAGATACGCAGTATTTT. Its translation is CAIRSGLVADTQYF.

The chain recombines TRBV7-9 with TRBJ1-4; 7 positions agree with TRBD1. Germline V gives CDR1 SEHNR, CDR2 FQNEAQ (reference sequence). CDR3 length equals 16 residues. J lost 0 bases, V lost 5 bases, and 6 bases had no gene match. CDR3 in amino acids: CASSRRQGATNEKLFF. The DNA of the CDR3 is TGTGCCAGCAGCCGACGACAGGGAGCAACTAATGAAAAACTGTTTTTT. Based on the CDR3 plus reference TRBV7-9 and TRBJ1-4, the full variable domain is DTGVSQNPRHKITKRGQNVTFRCDPISEHNRLYWYRQTLGQGPEFLTYFQNEAQLEKSRLLSDRFSAERPKGSFSTLEIQRTEQGDSAMYLCASSRRQGATNEKLFFGSGTQLSVL.

This chain links TRBV4-2 with TRBJ2-3; no clear D. V was pared by 0 bases and J by 6 bases, with 7 bases between. This CDR3 comprises 13 residues. The germline V gene has CDR1 LGHNA and CDR2 YNFKEQ. CDR3 protein: CASSQDTRDTQYF. The CDR3 region has the DNA TGTGCCAGCAGCCAAGACACTCGGGATACGCAGTATTTT.